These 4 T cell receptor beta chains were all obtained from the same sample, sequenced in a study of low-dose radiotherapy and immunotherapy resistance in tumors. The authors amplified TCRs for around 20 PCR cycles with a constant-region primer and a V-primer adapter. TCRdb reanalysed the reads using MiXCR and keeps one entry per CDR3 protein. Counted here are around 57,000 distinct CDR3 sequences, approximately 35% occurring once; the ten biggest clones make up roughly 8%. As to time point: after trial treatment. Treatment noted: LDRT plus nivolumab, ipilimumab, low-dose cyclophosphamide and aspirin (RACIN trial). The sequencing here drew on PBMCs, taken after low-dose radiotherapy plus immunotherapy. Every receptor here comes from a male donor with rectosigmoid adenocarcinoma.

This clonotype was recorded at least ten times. The CDR3 region has the DNA TGCAGCTTAGCGGGAGCAAACATTCAGTACTTC. Its translation: CSLAGANIQYF. The rearrangement joins TRBV20-1 to TRBJ2-4, with 9 bases that match TRBD2. Germline V gene data show CDR1 as DFQATT and CDR2 as SNEGSKA (reference sequence). The CDR3 spans 11 residues.

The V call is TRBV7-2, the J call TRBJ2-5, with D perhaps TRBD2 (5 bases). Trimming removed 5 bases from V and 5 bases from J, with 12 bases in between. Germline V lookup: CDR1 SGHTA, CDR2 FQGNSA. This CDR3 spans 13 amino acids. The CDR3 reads CASSRDVGETQYF. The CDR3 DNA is TGTGCCAGCAGCCGGGATGTTGGGGAGACCCAGTACTTC.

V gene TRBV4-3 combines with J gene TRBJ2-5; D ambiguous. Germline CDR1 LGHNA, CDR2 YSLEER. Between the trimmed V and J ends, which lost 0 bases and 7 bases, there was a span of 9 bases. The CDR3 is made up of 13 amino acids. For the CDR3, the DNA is TGCGCCAGCAGCCAAGAAGGTCCCCGGACCCAGTACTTC. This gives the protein CASSQEGPRTQYF.

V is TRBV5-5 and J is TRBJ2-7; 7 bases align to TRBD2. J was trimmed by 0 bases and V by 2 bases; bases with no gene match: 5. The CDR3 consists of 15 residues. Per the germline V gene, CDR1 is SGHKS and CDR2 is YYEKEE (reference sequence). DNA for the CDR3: TGTGCCAGCAGCTTTAGTTGGACTAGCTCCTACGAGCAGTACTTC. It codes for CASSFSWTSSYEQYF.